The present T cell receptor (beta chain) was sequenced within a study of long-term antiretroviral therapy in people with HIV. General study findings and limits: Clones that expanded before ART (that is, prior to treatment) dominated the repertoire at all time points.

Points on this clone: No antigen is known for it.

Researchers ran immunoSEQ v3.0 at survey level. Each sample aimed for about 35,000-50,000 sequenced T-cell genomes. Repertoires were generated with immunoSEQ multiplex PCR, while TCRdb's copy carries only in-frame clones and drops some. The sample holds fewer than 8,500 clones, roughly 80% seen once. With 3 bases removed from V and 7 bases from J, the gap between germline ends came to 16 bases. The V gene's germline CDR1 is SGHTA and CDR2 FQGNSA. The CDR3 is 15 residues long. This chain uses TRBV7-2 with TRBJ2-1; TRBD2 might be the D (5 bases). This material consisted of unsorted PBMCs, taken about 2.5 years before starting antiretroviral therapy. The clonotype originates from a man between 35 and 55 years old with HIV. CDR3 in DNA: TGTGCCAGCAGCTTGCAAACTAGTAGGGTGAATGAGCAGTTCTTC. Its translation is CASSLQTSRVNEQFF.